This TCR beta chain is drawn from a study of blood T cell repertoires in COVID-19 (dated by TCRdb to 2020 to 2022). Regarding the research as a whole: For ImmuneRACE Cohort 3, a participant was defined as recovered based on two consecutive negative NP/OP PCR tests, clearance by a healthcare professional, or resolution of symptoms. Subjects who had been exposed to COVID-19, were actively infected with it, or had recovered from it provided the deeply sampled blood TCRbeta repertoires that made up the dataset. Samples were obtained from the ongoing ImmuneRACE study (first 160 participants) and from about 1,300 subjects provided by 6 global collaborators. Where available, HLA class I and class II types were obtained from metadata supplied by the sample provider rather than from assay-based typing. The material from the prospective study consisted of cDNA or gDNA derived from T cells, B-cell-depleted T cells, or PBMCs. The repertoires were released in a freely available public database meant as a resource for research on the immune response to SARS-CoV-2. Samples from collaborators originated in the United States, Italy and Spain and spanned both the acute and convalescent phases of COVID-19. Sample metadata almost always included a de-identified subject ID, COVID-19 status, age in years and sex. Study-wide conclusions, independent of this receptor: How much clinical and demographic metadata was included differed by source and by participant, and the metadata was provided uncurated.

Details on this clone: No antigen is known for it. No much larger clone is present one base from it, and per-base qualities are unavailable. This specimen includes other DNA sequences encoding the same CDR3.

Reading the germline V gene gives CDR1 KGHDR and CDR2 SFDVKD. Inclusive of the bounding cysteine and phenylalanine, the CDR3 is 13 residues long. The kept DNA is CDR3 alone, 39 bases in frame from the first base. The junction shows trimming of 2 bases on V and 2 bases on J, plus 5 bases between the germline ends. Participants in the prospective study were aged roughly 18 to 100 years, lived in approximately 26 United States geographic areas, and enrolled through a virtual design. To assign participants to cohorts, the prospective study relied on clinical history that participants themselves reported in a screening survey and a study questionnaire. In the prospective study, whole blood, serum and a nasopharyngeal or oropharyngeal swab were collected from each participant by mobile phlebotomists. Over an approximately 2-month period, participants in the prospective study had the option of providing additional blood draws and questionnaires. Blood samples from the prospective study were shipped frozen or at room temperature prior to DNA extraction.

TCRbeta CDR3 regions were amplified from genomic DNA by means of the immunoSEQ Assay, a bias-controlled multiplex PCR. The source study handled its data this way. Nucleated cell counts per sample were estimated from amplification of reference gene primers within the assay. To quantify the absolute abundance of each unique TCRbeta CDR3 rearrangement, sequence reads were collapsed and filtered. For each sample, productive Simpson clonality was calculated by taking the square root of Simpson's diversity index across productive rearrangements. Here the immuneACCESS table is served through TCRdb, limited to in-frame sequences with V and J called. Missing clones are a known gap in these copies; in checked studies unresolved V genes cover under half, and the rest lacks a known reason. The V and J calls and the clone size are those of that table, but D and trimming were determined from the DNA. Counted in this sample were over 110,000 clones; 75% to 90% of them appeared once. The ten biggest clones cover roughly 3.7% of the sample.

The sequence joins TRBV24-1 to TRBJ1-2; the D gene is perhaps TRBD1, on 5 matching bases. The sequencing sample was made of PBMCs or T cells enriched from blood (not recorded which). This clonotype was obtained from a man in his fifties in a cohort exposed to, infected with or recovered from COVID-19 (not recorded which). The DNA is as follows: TGTGCCACCAGTGATTCAGGGAACTATGGCTACACCTTC. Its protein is CATSDSGNYGYTF.